Detailed here is one TCR beta chain. The sample originates from a study of T cell responses to AZD1222 COVID-19 vaccine. TCRdb's copy holds only in-frame clones and misses some; the assay was immunoSEQ multiplex PCR. The data show 150,000 to 190,000 clones, with approximately 91% seen just once and 6.9% held by the top ten. The CDR3 consists of 15 residues. V lost 3 bases and J lost 2, with 11 bases in between. Germline V CDR1 and CDR2: LGHNA, YSLEER. V is TRBV4-3 and J is TRBJ2-1; no clear D. The sample was peripheral blood, taken after recovery from COVID-19. This receptor was identified in an adult who had recovered from COVID-19. The CDR3 loop reads CASSQDSQPYNEQFF. CDR3 nucleotides: TGCGCCAGCAGCCAGGATTCTCAGCCCTACAATGAGCAGTTCTTC.